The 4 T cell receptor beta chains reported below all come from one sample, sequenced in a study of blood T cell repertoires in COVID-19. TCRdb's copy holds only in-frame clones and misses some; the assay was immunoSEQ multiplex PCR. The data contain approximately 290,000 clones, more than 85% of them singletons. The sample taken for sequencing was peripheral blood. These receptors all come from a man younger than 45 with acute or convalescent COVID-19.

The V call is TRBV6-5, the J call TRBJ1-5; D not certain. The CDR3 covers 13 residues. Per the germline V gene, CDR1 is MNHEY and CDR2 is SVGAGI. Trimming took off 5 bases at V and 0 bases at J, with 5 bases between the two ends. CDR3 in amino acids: CASSPFSNQPQHF. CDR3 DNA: TGTGCCAGCAGTCCTTTTAGCAATCAGCCCCAGCATTTT.

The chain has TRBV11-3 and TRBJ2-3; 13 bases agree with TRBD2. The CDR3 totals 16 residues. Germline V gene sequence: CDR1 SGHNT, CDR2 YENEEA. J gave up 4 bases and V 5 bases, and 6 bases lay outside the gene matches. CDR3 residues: CASSPGTSGAADTQYF. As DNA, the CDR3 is TGTGCCAGCAGCCCTGGGACTAGCGGGGCCGCAGATACGCAGTATTTT.

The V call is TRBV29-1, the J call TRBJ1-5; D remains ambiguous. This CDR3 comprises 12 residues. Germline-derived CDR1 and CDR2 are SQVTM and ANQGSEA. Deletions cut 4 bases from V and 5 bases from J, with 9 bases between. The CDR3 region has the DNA TGCAGCGTTGTGAGGGAACATCAGCCCCAGCATTTT. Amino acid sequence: CSVVREHQPQHF.

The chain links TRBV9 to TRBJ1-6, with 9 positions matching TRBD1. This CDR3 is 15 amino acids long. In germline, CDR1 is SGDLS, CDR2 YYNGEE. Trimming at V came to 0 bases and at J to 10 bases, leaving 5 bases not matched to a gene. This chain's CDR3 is CASSVDRGRESPLHF. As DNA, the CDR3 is TGTGCCAGCAGCGTAGACAGGGGGCGCGAATCACCCCTCCACTTT.